This T cell receptor beta chain was captured by sequencing in a study of radiation and T cells in renal cell carcinoma. Overall study findings and caveats: Top tumor clonotypes rose in blood 2 weeks post-radiation, then contracted. No pretreatment tumor biopsies were available for baseline clonotypes.

In the case of this clone: The antigen is unknown.

Only in-frame clones appear in the TCRdb table, and some are missing; sequencing was by immunoSEQ multiplex PCR. Counted here are some 30,000 clones, around 85% occurring once; the ten biggest clones make up about 30%. Stated time point: blood 4 weeks post-SBRT, at nephrectomy. Treatment given: 15 Gy SBRT to primary tumor, nephrectomy 4 weeks later. Nephrectomy followed 15 Gy stereotactic body radiation by 4 weeks. The patient's renal cell carcinoma had clear cell pathology. This CDR3 has 14 amino acids. Trimming took 7 bases from V and 8 from J, leaving 17 bases between them. Germline V gene sequence: CDR1 SNHLY, CDR2 FYNNEI.

Here the sequenced sample was blood, taken from a patient whose treatment included radiotherapy and nephrectomy. This TCR was recovered from a man aged 60-69 years with renal cell carcinoma. The chain combines TRBV2 with TRBJ1-4, with a tentative D call TRBD1 (6 bases). The CDR3 nucleotides read TGTGCCAGCAAACCCCAGGGGATTAGGGAAAAACTGTTTTTT. This gives the protein CASKPQGIREKLFF.